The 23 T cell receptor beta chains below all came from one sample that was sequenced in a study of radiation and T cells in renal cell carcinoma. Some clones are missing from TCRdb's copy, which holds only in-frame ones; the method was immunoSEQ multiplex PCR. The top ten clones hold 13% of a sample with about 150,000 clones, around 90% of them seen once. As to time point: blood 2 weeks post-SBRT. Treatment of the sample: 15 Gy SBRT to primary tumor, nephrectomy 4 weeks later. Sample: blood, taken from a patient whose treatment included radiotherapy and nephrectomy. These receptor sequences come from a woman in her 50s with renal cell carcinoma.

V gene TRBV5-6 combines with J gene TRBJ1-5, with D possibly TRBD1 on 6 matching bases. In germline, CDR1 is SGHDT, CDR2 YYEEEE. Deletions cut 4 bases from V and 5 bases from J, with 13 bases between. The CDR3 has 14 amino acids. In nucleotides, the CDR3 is TGTGCCAGCAGCCCACAGGGATCCGATCAGCCCCAGCATTTT. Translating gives CASSPQGSDQPQHF.

This CDR3 is CASSLSGGEFYNEQFF. The CDR3 bases are TGCGCCAGCAGCCTTAGCGGGGGAGAATTCTACAATGAGCAGTTCTTC. The chain employs TRBV5-1 and TRBJ2-1, with 9 nucleotides matching TRBD2. CDR1 is SGHRS and CDR2 is YFSETQ in the germline V gene. The CDR3 totals 16 residues. Trimming took 4 bases from V and 3 from J; bases not matched to a gene: 8.

The CDR3 loop is CASSPPPGTFNTGELFF. In DNA form, the CDR3 reads TGCGCCAGCAGTCCCCCTCCCGGGACTTTTAACACCGGGGAGCTGTTTTTT. This chain connects TRBV4-1 to TRBJ2-2; possibly TRBD2 for D (6 bases). The CDR3 length is 17 residues. Germline V lookup: CDR1 MGHRA, CDR2 YSYEKL. Trimming stripped 6 bases from V and 2 bases from J, with 19 bases between.

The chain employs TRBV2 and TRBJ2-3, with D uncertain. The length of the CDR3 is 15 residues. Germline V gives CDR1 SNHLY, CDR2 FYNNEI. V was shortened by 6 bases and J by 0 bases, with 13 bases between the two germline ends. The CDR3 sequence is CASSQTGASTDTQYF. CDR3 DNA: TGTGCCAGCAGCCAGACTGGAGCTAGCACAGATACGCAGTATTTT.

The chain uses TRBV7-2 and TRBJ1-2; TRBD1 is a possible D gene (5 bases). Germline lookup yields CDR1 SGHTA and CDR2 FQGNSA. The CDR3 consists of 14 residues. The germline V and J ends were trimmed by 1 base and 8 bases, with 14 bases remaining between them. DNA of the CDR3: TGTGCCAGCAGCTTAGGCAGGGCCCCTCCGGGCTACACCTTC. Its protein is CASSLGRAPPGYTF.

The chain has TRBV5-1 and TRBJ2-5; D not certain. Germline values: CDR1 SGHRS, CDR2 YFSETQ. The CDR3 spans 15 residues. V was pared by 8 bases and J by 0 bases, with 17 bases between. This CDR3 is CASTYLPMYQETQYF. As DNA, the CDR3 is TGCGCCAGTACCTACCTACCGATGTACCAAGAGACCCAGTACTTC.

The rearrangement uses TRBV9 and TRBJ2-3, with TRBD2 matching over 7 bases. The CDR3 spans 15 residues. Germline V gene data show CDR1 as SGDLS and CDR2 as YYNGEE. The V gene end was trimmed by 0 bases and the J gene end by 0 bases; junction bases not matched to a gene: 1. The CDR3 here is CASSVGEGSTDTQYF. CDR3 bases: TGTGCCAGCAGCGTAGGGGAGGGGAGCACAGATACGCAGTATTTT.

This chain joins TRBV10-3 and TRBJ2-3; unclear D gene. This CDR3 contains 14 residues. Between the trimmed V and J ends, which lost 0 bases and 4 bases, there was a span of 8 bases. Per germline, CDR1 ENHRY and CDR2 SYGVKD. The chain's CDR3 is CAISESAVSDTQYF. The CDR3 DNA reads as TGTGCCATCAGTGAGTCAGCTGTTTCAGATACGCAGTATTTT.

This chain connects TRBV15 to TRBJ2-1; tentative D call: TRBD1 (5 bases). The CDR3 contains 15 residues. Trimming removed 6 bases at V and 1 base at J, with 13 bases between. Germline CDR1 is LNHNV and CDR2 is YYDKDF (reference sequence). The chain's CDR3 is CATSTGRQSYNEQFF. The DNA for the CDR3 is TGTGCCACCAGTACGGGCCGACAGTCCTACAATGAGCAGTTCTTC. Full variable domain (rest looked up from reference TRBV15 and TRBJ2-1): DAMVIQNPRYQVTQFGKPVTLSCSQTLNHNVMYWYQQKSSQAPKLLFHYYDKDFNNEADTPDNFQSRRPNTSFCFLDIRSPGLGDTAMYLCATSTGRQSYNEQFFGPGTRLTVL.

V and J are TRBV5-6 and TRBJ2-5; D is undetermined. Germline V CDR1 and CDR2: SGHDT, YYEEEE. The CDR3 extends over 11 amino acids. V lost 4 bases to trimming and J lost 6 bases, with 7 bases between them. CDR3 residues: CASSTYKTQYF. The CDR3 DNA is TGTGCCAGCAGCACGTATAAGACCCAGTACTTC.

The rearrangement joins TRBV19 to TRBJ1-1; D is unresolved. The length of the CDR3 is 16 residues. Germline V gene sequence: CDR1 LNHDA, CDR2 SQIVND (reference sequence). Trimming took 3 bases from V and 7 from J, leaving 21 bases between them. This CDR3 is CASSMSGGSGSGEAFF. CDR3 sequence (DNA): TGTGCCAGTAGTATGTCGGGCGGATCGGGAAGTGGTGAAGCTTTCTTT.

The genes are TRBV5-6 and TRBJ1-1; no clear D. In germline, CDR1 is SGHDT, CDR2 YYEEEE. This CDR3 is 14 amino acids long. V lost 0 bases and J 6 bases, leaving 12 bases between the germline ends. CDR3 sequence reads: CASSLGLRFPEAFF. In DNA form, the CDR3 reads TGTGCCAGCAGCTTGGGTTTGAGGTTCCCTGAAGCTTTCTTT.

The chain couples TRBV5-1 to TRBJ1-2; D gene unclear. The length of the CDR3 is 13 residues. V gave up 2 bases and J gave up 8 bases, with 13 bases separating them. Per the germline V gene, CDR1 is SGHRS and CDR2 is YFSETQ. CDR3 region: CASSFGGFEGYTF. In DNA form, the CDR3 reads TGCGCCAGCAGCTTCGGAGGGTTTGAAGGCTACACCTTC.

The CDR3 DNA is TGTGCCAGCAGCGTCCTAGCGTCCGAAGAGACCCAGTACTTC. This encodes CASSVLASEETQYF. The chain recombines TRBV9 with TRBJ2-5, with D maybe TRBD2 (6 bases). V lost 2 bases to trimming and J lost 3 bases, with 11 bases between them. The length of the CDR3 is 14 residues. Germline CDR1 reads SGDLS; CDR2 reads YYNGEE.

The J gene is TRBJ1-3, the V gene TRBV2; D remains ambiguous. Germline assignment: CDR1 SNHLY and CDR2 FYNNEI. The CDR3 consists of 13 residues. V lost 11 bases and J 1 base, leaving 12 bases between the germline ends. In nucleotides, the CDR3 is TGTGCCCGCTCCGGGGATTCTGGAAACACCATATATTTT. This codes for CARSGDSGNTIYF.

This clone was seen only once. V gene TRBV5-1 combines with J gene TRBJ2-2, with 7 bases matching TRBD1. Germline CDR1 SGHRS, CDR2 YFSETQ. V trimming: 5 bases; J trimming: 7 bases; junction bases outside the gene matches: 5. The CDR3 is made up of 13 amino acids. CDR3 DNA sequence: TGCGCCAGCAGTAACAGGGGTAACGGGGAGCTGTTTTTT. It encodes CASSNRGNGELFF.

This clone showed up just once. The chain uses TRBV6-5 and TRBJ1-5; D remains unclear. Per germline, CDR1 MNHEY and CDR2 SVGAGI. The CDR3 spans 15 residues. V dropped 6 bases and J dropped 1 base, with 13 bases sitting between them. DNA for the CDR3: TGTGCCAGCAGACCGGGCCTTGGGAGCAATCAGCCCCAGCATTTT. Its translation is CASRPGLGSNQPQHF.

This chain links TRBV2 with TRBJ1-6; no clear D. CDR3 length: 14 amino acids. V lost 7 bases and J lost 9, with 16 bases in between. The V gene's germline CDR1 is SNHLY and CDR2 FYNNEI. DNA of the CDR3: TGTGCCAGCACCCCAGAGGGAAGTAGTTCACCCCTCCACTTT. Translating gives CASTPEGSSSPLHF.

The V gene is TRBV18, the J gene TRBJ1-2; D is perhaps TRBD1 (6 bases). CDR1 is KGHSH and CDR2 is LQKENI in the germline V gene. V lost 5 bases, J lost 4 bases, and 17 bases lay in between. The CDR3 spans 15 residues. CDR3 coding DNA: TGTGCCAGCTCAACGACAGCCCTAGGGGGCTATGGCTACACCTTC. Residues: CASSTTALGGYGYTF.

CDR3 bases: TGCGCCAGCAGCCAGGCCACAAGGAACACTGAAGCTTTCTTT. Protein sequence: CASSQATRNTEAFF. The chain has TRBV4-1 and TRBJ1-1, with D unclear. Germline loops: CDR1 MGHRA, CDR2 YSYEKL. Trimming stripped 3 bases from V and 1 base from J, with 9 bases between. The CDR3 consists of 14 residues.

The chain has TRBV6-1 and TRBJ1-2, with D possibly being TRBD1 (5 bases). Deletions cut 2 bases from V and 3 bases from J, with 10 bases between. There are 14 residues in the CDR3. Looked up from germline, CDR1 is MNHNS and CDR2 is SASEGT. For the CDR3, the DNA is TGTGCCAGCAGTGAAAGGGGACGGGACTATGGCTACACCTTC. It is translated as CASSERGRDYGYTF.

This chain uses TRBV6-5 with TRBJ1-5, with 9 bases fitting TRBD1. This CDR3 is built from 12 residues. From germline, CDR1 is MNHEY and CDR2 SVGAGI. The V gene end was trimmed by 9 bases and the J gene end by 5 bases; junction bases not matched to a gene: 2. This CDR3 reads CASGTGYQPQHF. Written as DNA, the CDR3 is TGTGCCAGTGGGACAGGGTATCAGCCCCAGCATTTT.

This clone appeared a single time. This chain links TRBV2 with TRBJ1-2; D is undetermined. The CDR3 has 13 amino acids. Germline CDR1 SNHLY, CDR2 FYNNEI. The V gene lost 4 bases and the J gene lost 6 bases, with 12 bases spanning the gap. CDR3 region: CASSVRVWDGYTF. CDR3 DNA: TGTGCCAGCAGTGTAAGGGTGTGGGATGGCTACACCTTC.